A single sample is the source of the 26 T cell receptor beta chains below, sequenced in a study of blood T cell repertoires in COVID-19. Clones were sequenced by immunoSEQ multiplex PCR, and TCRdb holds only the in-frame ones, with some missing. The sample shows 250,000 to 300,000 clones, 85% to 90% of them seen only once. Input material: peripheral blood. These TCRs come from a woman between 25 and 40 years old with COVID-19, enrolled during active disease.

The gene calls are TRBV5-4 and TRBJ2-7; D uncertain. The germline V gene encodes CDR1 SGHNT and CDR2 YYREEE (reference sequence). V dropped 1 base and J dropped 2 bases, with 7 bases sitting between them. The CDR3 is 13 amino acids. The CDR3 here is CASSLSSAYEQYF. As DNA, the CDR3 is TGTGCCAGCAGCTTGTCCTCGGCCTACGAGCAGTACTTC.

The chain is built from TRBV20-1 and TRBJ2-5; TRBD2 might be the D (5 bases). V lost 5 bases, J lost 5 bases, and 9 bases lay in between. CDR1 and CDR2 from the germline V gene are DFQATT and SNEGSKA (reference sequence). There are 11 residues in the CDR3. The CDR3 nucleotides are TGCAGTGCTTCACTAGGGGAGACCCAGTACTTC. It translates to CSASLGETQYF.

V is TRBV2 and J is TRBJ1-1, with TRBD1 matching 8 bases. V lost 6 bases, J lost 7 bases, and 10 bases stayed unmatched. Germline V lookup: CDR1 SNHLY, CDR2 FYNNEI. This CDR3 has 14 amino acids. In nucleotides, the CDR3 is TGTGCCAGCAGCGACAGGGGCCAAGAGGGTGAAGCTTTCTTT. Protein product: CASSDRGQEGEAFF.

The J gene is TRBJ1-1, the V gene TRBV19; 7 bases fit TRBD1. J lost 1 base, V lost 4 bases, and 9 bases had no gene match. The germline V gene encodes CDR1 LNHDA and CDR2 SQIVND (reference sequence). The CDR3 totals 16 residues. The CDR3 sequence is CASSTTFGTANTEAFF. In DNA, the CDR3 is TGTGCCAGTAGTACCACTTTCGGGACAGCGAACACTGAAGCTTTCTTT.

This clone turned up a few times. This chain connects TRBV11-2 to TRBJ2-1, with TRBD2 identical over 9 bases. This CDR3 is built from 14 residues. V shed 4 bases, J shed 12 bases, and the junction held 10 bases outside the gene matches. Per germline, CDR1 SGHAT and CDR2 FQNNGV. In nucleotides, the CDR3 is TGTGCCAGCAGCTCAACCTCTCAAGCGGGGGGGCAGTTCTTC. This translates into CASSSTSQAGGQFF.

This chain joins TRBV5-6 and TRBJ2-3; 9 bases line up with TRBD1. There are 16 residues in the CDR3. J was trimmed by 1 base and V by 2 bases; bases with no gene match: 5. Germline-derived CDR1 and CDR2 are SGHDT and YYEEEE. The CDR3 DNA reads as TGTGCCAGCAGCTTACAGGGGGCACGGGGCACAGATACGCAGTATTTT. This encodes CASSLQGARGTDTQYF.

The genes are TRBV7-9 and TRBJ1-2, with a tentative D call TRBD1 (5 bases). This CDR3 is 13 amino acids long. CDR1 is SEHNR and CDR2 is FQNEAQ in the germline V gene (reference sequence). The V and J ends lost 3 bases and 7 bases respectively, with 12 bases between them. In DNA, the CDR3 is TGTGCCAGCAGCTTCGGCGGGGGTAGTGGCTACACCTTC. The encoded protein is CASSFGGGSGYTF.

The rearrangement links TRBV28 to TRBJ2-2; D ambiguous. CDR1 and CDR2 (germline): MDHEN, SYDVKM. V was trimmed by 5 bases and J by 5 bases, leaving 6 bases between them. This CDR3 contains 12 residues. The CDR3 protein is CASSLMTGELFF. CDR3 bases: TGTGCCAGCAGTCTTATGACCGGGGAGCTGTTTTTT. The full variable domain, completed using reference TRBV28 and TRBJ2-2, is DVKVTQSSRYLVKRTGEKVFLECVQDMDHENMFWYRQDPGLGLRLIYFSYDVKMKEKGDIPEGYSVSREKKERFSLILESASTNQTSMYLCASSLMTGELFFGEGSRLTVL.

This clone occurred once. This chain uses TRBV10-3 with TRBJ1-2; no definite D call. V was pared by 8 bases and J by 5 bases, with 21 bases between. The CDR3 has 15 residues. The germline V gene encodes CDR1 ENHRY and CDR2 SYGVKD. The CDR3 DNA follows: TGTGCCATCTCATCGGCCGGGGATTACGGGTATGGCTACACCTTC. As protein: CAISSAGDYGYGYTF.

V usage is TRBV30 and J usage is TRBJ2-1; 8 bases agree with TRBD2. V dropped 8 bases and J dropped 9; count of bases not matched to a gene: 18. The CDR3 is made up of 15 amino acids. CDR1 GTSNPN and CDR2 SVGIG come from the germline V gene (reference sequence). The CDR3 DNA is TGTGCCCGACGTGAGTCCGGGACTAGACGAAGTGAGCAGTTCTTC. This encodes CARRESGTRRSEQFF.

CDR3 loop: CASSPGQVMNTEAFF. In DNA form, the CDR3 reads TGTGCCAGCTCCCCCGGACAGGTAATGAACACTGAAGCTTTCTTT. The rearrangement links TRBV18 to TRBJ1-1; 7 nucleotides align to TRBD1. This CDR3 region has 15 residues. With 6 bases clipped from V and 0 bases from J, the junction kept 7 bases outside the gene matches. The V gene's germline CDR1 is KGHSH and CDR2 LQKENI.

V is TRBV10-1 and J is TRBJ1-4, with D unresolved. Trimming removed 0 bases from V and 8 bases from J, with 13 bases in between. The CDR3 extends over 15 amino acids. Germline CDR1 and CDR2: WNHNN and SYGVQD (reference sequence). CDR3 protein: CASSESKVAAEKLFF. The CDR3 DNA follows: TGCGCCAGCAGTGAGTCCAAGGTGGCGGCCGAAAAACTGTTTTTT.

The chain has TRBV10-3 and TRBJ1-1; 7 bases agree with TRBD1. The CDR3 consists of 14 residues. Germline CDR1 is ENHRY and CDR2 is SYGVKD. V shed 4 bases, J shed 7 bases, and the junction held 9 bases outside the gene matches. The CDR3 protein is CAISAPDRRNEAFF. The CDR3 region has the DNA TGTGCCATCAGTGCCCCGGACAGGAGGAATGAAGCTTTCTTT.

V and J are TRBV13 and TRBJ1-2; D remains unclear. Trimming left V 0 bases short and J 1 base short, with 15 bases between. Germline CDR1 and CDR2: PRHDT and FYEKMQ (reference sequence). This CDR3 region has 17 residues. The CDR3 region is CASSLGGGMRLNYGYTF. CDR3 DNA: TGTGCCAGCAGCTTAGGCGGAGGGATGAGGCTTAACTATGGCTACACCTTC.

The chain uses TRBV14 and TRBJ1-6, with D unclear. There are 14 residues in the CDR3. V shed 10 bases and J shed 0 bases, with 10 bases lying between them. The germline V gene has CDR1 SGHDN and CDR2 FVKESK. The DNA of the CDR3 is TGTGCCACCAAACAAAGCTCCTATAATTCACCCCTCCACTTT. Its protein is CATKQSSYNSPLHF.

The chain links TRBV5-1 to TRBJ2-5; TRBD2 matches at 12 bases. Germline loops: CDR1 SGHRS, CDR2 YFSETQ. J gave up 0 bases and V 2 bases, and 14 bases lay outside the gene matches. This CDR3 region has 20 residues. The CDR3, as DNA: TGCGCCAGCAGCTTCCCACGTCTAGCGGGGGGGCCGCATTACCAAGAGACCCAGTACTTC. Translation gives CASSFPRLAGGPHYQETQYF.

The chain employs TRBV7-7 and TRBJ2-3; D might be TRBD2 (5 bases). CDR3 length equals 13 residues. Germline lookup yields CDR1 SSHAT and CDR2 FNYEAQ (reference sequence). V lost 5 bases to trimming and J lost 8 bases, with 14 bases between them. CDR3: CASSVNPGGTQYF. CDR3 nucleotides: TGTGCCAGCAGCGTAAACCCCGGAGGTACGCAGTATTTT.

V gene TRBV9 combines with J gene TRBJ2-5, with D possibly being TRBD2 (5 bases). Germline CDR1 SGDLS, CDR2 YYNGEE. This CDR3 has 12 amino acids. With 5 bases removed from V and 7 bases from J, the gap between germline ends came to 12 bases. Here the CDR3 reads CASSEGFGTQYF. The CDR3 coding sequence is TGTGCCAGCAGTGAGGGCTTTGGGACCCAGTACTTC.

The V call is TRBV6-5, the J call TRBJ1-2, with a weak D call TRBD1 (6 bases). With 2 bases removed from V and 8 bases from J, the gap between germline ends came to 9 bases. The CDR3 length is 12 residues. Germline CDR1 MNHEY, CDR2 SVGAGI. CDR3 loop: CASSYGTTGYTF. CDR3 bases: TGTGCCAGCAGTTACGGGACAACAGGCTACACCTTC.

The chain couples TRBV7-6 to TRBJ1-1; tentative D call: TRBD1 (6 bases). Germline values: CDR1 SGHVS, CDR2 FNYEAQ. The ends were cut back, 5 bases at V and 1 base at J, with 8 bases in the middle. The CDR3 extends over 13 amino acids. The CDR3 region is CASSRGGNTEAFF. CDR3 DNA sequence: TGTGCCAGCAGCCGAGGGGGGAACACTGAAGCTTTCTTT. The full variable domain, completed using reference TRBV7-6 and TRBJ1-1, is GAGVSQSPRYKVTKRGQDVALRCDPISGHVSLYWYRQALGQGPEFLTYFNYEAQQDKSGLPNDRFSAERPEGSISTLTIQRTEQRDSAMYRCASSRGGNTEAFFGQGTRLTVV.

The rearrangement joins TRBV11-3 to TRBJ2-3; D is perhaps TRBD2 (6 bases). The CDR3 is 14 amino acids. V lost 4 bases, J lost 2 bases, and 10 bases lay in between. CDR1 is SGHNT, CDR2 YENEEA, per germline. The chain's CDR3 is CASSYGLPTDTQYF. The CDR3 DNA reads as TGTGCCAGCAGCTACGGACTACCCACAGATACGCAGTATTTT.

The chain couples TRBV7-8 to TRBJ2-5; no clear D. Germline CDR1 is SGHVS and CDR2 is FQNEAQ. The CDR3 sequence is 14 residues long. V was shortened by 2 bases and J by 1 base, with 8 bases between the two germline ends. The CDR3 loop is CASSLYASQETQYF. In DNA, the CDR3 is TGTGCCAGCAGCTTATATGCGAGCCAAGAGACCCAGTACTTC.

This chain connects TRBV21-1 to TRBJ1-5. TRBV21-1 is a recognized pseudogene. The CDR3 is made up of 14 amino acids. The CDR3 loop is CASSKGGLDQPQHF. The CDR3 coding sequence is TGTGCCAGCAGCAAAGGCGGGCTCGATCAGCCCCAGCATTTT.

The CDR3, as DNA: TGCGCCAGCAGCTGGACAGGGGGGGATGTCACTGAAGCTTTCTTT. Translation gives CASSWTGGDVTEAFF. The chain has TRBV5-1 and TRBJ1-1; 10 nucleotides line up with TRBD1. Per germline, CDR1 SGHRS and CDR2 YFSETQ. Trimming removed 3 bases from V and 4 bases from J; junction bases left unmatched: 6. This CDR3 is 15 amino acids long.

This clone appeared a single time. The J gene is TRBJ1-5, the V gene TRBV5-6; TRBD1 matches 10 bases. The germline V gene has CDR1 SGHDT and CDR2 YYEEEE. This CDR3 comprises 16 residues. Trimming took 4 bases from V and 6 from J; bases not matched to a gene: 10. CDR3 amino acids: CASSRQGTGEGQPQHF. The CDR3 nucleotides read TGTGCCAGCAGCCGACAAGGGACAGGGGAAGGTCAGCCCCAGCATTTT.

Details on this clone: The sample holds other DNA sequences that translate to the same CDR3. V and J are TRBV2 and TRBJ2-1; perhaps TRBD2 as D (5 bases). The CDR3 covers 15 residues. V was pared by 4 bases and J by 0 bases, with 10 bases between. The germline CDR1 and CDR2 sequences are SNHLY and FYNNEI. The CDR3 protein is CASSAGTSSYNEQFF. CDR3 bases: TGTGCCAGCAGTGCGGGTACTAGCTCCTACAATGAGCAGTTCTTC. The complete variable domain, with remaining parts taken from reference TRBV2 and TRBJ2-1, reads EPEVTQTPSHQVTQMGQEVILRCVPISNHLYFYWYRQILGQKVEFLVSFYNNEISEKSEIFDDQFSVERPDGSNFTLKIRSTKLEDSAMYFCASSAGTSSYNEQFFGPGTRLTVL.